Many counts were recorded for the clone carrying this TCR beta chain. The data stem from a study of early T cells in non-severe SARS-CoV-2 infection. TCRdb reprocessed the 5' RACE reads with MiXCR, giving one entry per CDR3 protein. The sample includes around 98,000 distinct CDR3 sequences, 8% to 13% of them seen just once. CDR1 SGHTA and CDR2 FQGTGA come from the germline V gene. The CDR3 is 13 amino acids. V lost 3 bases and J lost 0, with 3 bases in between. Sequencing was performed on whole blood. This receptor was taken from an adult who was a healthcare worker with PCR-confirmed SARS-CoV-2 infection or an uninfected control (not recorded which). This sequence joins TRBV7-3 and TRBJ1-5, with D hard to call. This chain's CDR3 is CASSFGSNQPQHF. The CDR3 bases are TGTGCCAGCAGCTTCGGTAGCAATCAGCCCCAGCATTTT.